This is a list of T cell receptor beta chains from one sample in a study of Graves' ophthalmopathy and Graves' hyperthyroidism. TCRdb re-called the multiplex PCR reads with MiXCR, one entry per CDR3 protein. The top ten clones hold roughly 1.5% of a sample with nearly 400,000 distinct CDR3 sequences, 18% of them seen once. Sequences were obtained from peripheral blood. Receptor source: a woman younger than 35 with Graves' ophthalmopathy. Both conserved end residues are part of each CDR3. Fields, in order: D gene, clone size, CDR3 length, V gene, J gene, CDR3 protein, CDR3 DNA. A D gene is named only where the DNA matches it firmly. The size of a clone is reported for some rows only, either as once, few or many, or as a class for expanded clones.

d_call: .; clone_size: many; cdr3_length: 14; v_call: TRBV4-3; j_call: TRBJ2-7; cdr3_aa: CASSQGRDTYEQYF; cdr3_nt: TGCGCCAGCAGCCAAGGGAGGGACACCTACGAGCAGTACTTC
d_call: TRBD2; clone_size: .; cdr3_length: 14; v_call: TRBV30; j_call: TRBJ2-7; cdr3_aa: CAWSRTSLSYEQYF; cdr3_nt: TGTGCCTGGAGCAGGACTAGCCTCTCCTACGAGCAGTACTTC
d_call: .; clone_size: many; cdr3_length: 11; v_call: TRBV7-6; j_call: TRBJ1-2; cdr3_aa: CARRKGDGYTF; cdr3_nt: TGTGCCAGAAGGAAGGGCGATGGCTACACCTTC
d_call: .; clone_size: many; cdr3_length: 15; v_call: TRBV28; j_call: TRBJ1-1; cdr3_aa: CASSPAGMLHTEAFF; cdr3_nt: TGTGCCAGCAGTCCCGCAGGGATGTTGCACACTGAAGCTTTCTTT
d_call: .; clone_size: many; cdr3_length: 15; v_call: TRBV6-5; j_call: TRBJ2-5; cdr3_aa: CASSYPNSEGETQYF; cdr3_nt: TGTGCCAGCAGTTATCCGAATAGCGAGGGAGAGACCCAGTACTTC
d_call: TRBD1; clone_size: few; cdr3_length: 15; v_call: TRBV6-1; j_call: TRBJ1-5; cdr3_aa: CASSESDRVDQPQHF; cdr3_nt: TGTGCCAGCAGTGAATCGGACAGGGTGGATCAGCCCCAGCATTTT
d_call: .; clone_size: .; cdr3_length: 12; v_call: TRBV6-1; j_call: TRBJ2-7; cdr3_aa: CASSKHGYEQYF; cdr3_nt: TGTGCCAGCAGTAAACACGGCTACGAGCAGTACTTC
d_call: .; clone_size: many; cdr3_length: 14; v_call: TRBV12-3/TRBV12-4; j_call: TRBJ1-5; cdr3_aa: CASSPQFGDQPQHF; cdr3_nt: TGTGCCAGCAGTCCCCAATTCGGGGATCAGCCCCAGCATTTT
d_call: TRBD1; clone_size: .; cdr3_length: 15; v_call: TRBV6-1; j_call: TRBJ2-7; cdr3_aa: CASRQTTGGSYEQYF; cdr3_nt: TGTGCCAGCAGACAAACTACAGGGGGCTCCTACGAGCAGTACTTC
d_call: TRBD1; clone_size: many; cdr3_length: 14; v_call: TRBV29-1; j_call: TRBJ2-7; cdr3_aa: CSVENGQGPHEQYF; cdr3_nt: TGCAGCGTTGAAAACGGACAGGGTCCCCACGAGCAGTACTTC
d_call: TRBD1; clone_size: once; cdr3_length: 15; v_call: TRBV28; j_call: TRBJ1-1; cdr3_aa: CASSPWTGSNTEAFF; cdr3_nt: TGTGCCAGCAGTCCGTGGACAGGTTCGAACACTGAAGCTTTCTTT
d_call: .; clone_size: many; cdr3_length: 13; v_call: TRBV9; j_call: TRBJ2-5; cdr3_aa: CASSVDSFETQYF; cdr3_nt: TGTGCCAGCAGCGTAGACTCATTTGAGACCCAGTACTTC
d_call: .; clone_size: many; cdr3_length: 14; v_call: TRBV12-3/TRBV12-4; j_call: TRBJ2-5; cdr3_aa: CASSLGGGSETQYF; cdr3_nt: TGTGCCAGCAGTTTAGGAGGGGGTTCGGAGACCCAGTACTTC
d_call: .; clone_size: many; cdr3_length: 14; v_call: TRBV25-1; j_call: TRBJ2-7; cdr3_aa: CASSDPEADYEQYF; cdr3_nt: TGTGCCAGCAGTGACCCGGAGGCCGACTACGAGCAGTACTTC
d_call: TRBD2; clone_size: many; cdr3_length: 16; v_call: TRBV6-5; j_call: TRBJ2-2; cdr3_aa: CASSTGSGRATGELFF; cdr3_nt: TGTGCCAGCAGTACTGGGAGCGGGAGGGCCACCGGGGAGCTGTTTTTT
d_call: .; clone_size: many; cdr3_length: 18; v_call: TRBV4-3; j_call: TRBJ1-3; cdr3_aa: CASSQEAKDTTTGNTIYF; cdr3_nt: TGCGCCAGCAGCCAAGAAGCGAAGGATACAACAACTGGAAACACCATATATTTT
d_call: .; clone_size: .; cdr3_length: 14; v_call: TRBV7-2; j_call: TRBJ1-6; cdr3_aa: CASSLDLVVSPLHF; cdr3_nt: TGTGCCAGCAGCTTAGACTTGGTGGTTTCACCCCTCCACTTT
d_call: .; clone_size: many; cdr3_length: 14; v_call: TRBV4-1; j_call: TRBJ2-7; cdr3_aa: CASSQVAGKIEQYF; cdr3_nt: TGCGCCAGCAGCCAAGTCGCAGGGAAAATCGAGCAGTACTTC
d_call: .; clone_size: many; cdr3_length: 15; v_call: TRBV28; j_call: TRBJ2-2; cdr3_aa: CASSSRITGTGELFF; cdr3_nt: TGTGCCAGCAGTTCGAGGATTACGGGCACCGGGGAGCTGTTTTTT
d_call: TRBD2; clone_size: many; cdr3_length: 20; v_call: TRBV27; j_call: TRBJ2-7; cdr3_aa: CASSSIVGWREDLGVYEQYF; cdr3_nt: TGTGCCAGCAGTTCAATAGTAGGTTGGCGGGAGGATCTAGGTGTCTACGAGCAGTACTTC
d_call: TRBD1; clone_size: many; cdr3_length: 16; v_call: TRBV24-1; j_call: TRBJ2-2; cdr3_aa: CATSEADRAWAGELFF; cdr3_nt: TGTGCCACCAGTGAGGCTGACAGGGCCTGGGCCGGGGAGCTGTTTTTT
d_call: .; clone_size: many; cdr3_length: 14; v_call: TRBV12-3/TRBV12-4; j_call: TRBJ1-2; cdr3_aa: CATKGRGAHYGYTF; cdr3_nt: TGTGCCACCAAGGGGCGGGGGGCCCACTATGGCTACACCTTC
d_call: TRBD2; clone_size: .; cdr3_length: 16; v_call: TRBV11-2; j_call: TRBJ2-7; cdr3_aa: CASSPRTSGRRYEQYF; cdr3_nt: TGTGCCAGCAGCCCCAGGACTAGCGGGAGAAGATACGAGCAGTACTTC
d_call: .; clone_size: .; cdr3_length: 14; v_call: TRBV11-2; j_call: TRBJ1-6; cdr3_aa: CASSLGGIGSPLHF; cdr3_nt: TGTGCCAGCAGCTTAGGGGGGATCGGGTCACCCCTCCACTTT
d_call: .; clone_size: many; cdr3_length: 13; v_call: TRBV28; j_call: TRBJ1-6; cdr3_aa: CASRGRADSPLHF; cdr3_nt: TGTGCCAGCAGGGGCAGGGCTGATTCACCCCTCCACTTT
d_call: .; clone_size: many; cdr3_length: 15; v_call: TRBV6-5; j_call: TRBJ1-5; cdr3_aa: CASSYSSDSNQPQHF; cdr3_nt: TGTGCCAGCAGTTACTCCTCTGATAGCAATCAGCCCCAGCATTTT
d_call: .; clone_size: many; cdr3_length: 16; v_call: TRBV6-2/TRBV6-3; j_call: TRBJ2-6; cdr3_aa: CASSYSSISGANVLTF; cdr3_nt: TGTGCCAGCAGTTACTCGAGTATAAGTGGGGCCAACGTCCTGACTTTC
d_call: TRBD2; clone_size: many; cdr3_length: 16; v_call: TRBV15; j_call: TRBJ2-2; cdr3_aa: CATNRLASNPLGELFF; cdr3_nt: TGTGCCACCAACCGACTAGCATCGAATCCTCTCGGGGAGCTGTTTTTT
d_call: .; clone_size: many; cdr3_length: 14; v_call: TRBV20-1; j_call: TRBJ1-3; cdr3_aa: CSARGGGVGNTIYF; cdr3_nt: TGCAGTGCTAGAGGCGGGGGCGTCGGAAACACCATATATTTT
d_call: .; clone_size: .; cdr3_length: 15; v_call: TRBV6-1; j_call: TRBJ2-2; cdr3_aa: CASSGLGFYTGELFF; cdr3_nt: TGTGCCAGCAGTGGGCTCGGGTTTTACACCGGGGAGCTGTTTTTT
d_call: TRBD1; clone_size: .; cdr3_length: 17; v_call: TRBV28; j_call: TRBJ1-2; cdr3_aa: CASSLIPGQGVFYGYTF; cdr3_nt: TGTGCCAGCAGCCTAATTCCGGGACAGGGGGTTTTCTATGGCTACACCTTC